This TCR beta chain is drawn from a study of cytomegalovirus exposure and HLA in healthy donors. Data came from immunoSEQ multiplex PCR; TCRdb stores just in-frame clones and leaves some out. The sample yields over 100,000 clones, 89% seen once. Germline V gene data show CDR1 as SGHRS and CDR2 as YFSETQ. The CDR3 length is 14 residues. V was trimmed by 7 bases and J by 5 bases, leaving 19 bases between them. The gene calls are TRBV5-1 and TRBJ2-7; D is possibly TRBD1 (8 bases). The sequence was collected from a woman aged 18-29 years in good health and CMV-seronegative. The sample taken for sequencing was PBMCs. This CDR3 is CASARRQGRDEQYF. CDR3 DNA: TGCGCCAGCGCCCGTCGACAGGGGAGGGACGAGCAGTACTTC.